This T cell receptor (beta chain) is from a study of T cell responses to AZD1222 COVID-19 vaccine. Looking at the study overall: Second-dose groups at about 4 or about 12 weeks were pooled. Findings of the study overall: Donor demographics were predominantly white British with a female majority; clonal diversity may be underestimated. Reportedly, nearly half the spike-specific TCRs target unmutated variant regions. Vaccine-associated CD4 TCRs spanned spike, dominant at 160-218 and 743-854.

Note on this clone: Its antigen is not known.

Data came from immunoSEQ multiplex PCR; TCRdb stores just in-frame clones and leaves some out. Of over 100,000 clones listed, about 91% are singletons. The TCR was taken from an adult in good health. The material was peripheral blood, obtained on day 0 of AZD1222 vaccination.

The CDR3 loop reads CASSSDFMNTEAFF. In DNA form, the CDR3 reads TGTGCCAGCAGCTCGGACTTCATGAACACTGAAGCTTTCTTT. V gene TRBV5-4 combines with J gene TRBJ1-1, with D unclear. The CDR3 length is 14 residues. Germline values: CDR1 SGHNT, CDR2 YYREEE (reference sequence). V lost 3 bases and J 0 bases, leaving 9 bases between the germline ends. Looking up the rest from reference TRBV5-4 and TRBJ1-1 gives the full variable domain: ETGVTQSPTHLIKTRGQQVTLRCSSQSGHNTVSWYQQALGQGPQFIFQYYREEENGRGNFPPRFSGLQFPNYSSELNVNALELDDSALYLCASSSDFMNTEAFFGQGTRLTVV.